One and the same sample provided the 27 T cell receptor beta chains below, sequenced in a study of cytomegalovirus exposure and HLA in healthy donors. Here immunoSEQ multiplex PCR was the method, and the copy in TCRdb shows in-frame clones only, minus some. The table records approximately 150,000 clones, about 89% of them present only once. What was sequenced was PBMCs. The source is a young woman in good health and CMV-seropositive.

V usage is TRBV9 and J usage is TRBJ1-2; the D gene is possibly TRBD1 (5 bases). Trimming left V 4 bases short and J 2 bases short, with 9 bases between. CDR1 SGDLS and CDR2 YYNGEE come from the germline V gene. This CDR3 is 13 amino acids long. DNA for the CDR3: TGTGCCAGCAGCCTGGGGGGGAACTATGGCTACACCTTC. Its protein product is CASSLGGNYGYTF.

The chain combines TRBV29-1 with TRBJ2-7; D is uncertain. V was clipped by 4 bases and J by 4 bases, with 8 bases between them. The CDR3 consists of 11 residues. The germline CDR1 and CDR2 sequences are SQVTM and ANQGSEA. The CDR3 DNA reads TGCAGCGTTGGGTTGAGATACGAGCAGTACTTC. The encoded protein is CSVGLRYEQYF.

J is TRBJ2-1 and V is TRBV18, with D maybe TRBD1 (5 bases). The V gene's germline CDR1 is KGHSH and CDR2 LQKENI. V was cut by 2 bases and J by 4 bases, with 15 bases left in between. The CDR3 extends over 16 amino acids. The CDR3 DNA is TGTGCCAGCTCACCAGGCTTAGGGGAACTTTACAATGAGCAGTTCTTC. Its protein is CASSPGLGELYNEQFF. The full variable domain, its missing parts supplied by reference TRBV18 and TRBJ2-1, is NAGVMQNPRHLVRRRGQEARLRCSPMKGHSHVYWYRQLPEEGLKFMVYLQKENIIDESGMPKERFSAEFPKEGPSILRIQQVVRGDSAAYFCASSPGLGELYNEQFFGPGTRLTVL.

CDR3 sequence: CASSFPGSYEQYF. Here the CDR3 DNA reads TGCGCCAGCAGCTTCCCGGGGTCGTACGAGCAGTACTTC. This rearrangement joins TRBV5-1 to TRBJ2-7; the D gene is possibly TRBD2 (5 bases). Germline CDR1 SGHRS, CDR2 YFSETQ. V lost 2 bases and J lost 4, with 10 bases in between. CDR3 length equals 13 residues.

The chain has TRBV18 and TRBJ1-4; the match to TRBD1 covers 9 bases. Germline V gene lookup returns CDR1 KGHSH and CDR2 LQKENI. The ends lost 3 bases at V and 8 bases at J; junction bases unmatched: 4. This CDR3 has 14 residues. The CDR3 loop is CASSPLDRGEKLFF. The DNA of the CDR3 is TGTGCCAGCTCACCCCTGGACAGGGGAGAAAAACTGTTTTTT.

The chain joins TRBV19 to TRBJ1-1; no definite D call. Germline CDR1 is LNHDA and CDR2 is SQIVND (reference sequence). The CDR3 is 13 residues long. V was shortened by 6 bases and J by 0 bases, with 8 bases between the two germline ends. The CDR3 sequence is CASSSSMNTEAFF. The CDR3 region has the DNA TGTGCCAGTAGCAGTAGCATGAACACTGAAGCTTTCTTT.

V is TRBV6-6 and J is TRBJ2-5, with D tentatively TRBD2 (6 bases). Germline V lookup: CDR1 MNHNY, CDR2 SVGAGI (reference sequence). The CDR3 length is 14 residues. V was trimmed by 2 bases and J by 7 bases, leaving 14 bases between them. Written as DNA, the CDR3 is TGTGCCAGCAGTTACGACTCCGGGCGGGGGACCCAGTACTTC. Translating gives CASSYDSGRGTQYF.

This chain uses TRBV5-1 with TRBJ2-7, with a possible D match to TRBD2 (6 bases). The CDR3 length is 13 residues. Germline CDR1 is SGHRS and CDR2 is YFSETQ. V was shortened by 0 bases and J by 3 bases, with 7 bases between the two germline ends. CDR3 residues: CASSLVADYEQYF. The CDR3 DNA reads TGCGCCAGCAGCTTGGTAGCGGACTACGAGCAGTACTTC.

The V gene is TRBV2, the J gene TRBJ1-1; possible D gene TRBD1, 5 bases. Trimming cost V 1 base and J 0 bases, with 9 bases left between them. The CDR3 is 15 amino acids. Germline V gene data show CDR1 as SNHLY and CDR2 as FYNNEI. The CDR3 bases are TGTGCCAGCAGTGAAGTCCCGACAGTGAACACTGAAGCTTTCTTT. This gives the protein CASSEVPTVNTEAFF.

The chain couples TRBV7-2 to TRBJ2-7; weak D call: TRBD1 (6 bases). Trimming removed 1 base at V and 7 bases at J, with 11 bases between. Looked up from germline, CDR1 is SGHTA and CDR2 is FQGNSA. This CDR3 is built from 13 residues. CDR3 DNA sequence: TGTGCCAGCAGCTTAGTGGCAGGGGATGAGCAGTACTTC. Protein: CASSLVAGDEQYF.

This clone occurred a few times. The CDR3 coding sequence is TGTGCCAGCAGCCCACCGGGACTAGCGGGGCCCTACGAGCAGTACTTC. Its protein product is CASSPPGLAGPYEQYF. The V and J genes are TRBV7-9 and TRBJ2-7; 13 bases map to TRBD2. V dropped 5 bases and J dropped 2; count of bases not matched to a gene: 6. The germline CDR1 and CDR2 sequences are SEHNR and FQNEAQ (reference sequence). This CDR3 contains 16 residues.

The CDR3 sequence: CASSSGDRGVDEQFF. The CDR3 DNA is TGTGCCAGCAGCTCAGGGGACAGGGGCGTGGATGAGCAGTTCTTC. This chain joins TRBV7-7 and TRBJ2-1, with 10 bases lining up with TRBD1. The CDR3 loop spans 15 amino acids. V was pared by 4 bases and J by 8 bases, with 8 bases of the junction left unmatched. Looked up from germline, CDR1 is SSHAT and CDR2 is FNYEAQ (reference sequence).

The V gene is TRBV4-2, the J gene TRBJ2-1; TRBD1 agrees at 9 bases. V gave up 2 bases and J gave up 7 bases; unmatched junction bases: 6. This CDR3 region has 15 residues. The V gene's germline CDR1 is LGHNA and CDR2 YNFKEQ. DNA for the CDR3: TGTGCCAGCAGCCAAACCGGGACAGGGTGGAATGAGCAGTTCTTC. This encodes CASSQTGTGWNEQFF.

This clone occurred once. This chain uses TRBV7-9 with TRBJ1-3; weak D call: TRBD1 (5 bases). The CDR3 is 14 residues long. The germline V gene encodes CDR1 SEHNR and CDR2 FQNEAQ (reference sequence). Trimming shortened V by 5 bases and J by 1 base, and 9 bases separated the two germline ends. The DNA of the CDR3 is TGTGCCAGCAGCGCGGGACTTTCTGGAAACACCATATATTTT. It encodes CASSAGLSGNTIYF.

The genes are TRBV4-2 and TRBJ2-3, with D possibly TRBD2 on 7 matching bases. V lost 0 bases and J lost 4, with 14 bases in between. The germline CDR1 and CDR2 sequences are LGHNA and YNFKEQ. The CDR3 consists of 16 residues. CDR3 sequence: CASSQEGGGGADTQYF. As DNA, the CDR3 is TGTGCCAGCAGCCAAGAGGGGGGCGGGGGTGCAGATACGCAGTATTTT.

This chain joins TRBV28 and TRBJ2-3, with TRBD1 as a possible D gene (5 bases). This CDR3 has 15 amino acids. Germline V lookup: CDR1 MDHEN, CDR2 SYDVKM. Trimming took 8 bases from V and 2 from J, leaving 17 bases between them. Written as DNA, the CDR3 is TGTGCCAGCGCACAGCTAGGGGCCCCCACAGATACGCAGTATTTT. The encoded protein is CASAQLGAPTDTQYF. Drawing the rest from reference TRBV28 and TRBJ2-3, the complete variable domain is DVKVTQSSRYLVKRTGEKVFLECVQDMDHENMFWYRQDPGLGLRLIYFSYDVKMKEKGDIPEGYSVSREKKERFSLILESASTNQTSMYLCASAQLGAPTDTQYFGPGTRLTVL.

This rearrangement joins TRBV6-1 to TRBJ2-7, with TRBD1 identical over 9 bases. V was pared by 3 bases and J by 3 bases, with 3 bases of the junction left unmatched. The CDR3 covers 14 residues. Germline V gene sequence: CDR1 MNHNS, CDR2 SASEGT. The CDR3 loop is CASSEGQGIYEQYF. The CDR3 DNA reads TGTGCCAGCAGTGAGGGACAGGGCATCTACGAGCAGTACTTC.

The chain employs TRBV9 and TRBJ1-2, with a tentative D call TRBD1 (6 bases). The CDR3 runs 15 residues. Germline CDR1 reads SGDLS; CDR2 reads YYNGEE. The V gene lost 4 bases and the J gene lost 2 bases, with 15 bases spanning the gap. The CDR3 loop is CASSPPRGWNYGYTF. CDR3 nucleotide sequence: TGTGCCAGCAGCCCCCCCAGGGGCTGGAACTATGGCTACACCTTC.

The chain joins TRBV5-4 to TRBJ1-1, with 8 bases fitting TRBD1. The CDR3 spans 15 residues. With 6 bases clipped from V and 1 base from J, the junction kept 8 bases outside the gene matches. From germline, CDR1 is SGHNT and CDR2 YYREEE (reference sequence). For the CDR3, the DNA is TGTGCCAGCACCAGGGGGCAGGGACGGAACACTGAAGCTTTCTTT. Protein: CASTRGQGRNTEAFF.

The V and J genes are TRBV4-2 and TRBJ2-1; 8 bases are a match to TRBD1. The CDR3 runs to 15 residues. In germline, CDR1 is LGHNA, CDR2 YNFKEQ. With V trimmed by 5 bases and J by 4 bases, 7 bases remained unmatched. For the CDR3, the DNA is TGTGCCAGCAGCAGAGGACAGGGAGGTTACAATGAGCAGTTCTTC. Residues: CASSRGQGGYNEQFF.

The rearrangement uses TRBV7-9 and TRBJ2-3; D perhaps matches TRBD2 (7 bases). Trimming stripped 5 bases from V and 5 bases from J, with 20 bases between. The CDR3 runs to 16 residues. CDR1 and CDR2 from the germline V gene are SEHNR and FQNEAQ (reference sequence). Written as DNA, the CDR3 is TGTGCCAGCAGCAAGAGGGGGGGATCCGAAGGAGATACGCAGTATTTT. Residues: CASSKRGGSEGDTQYF.

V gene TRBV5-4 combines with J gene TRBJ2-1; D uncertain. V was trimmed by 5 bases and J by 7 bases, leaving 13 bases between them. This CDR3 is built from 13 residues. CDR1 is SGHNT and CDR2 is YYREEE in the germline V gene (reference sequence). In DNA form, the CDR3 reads TGTGCCAGCAGTAGGCTAGATCAGAATGAGCAGTTCTTC. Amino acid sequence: CASSRLDQNEQFF. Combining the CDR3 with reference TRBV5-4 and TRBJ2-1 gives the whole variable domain ETGVTQSPTHLIKTRGQQVTLRCSSQSGHNTVSWYQQALGQGPQFIFQYYREEENGRGNFPPRFSGLQFPNYSSELNVNALELDDSALYLCASSRLDQNEQFFGPGTRLTVL.

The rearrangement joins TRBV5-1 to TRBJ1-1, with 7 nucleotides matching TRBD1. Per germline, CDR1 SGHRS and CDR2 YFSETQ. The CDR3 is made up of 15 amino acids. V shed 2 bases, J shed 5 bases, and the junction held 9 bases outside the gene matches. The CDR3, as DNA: TGCGCCAGCAGCTTAGACAGGGCAGTGAGGACTGAAGCTTTCTTT. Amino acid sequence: CASSLDRAVRTEAFF.

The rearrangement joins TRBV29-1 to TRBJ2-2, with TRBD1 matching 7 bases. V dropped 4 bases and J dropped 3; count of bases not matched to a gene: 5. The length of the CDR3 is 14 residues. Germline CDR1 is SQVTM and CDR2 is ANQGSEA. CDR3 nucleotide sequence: TGCAGCGTTGCCGGACAGGTGCACACCGGGGAGCTGTTTTTT. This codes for CSVAGQVHTGELFF.

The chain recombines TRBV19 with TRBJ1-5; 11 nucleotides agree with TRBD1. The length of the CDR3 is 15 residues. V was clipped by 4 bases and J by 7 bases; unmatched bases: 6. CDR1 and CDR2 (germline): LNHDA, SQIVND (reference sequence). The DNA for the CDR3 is TGTGCCAGTAGTAAGGGCGGGACAGGGGGACAGCCCCAGCATTTT. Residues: CASSKGGTGGQPQHF.

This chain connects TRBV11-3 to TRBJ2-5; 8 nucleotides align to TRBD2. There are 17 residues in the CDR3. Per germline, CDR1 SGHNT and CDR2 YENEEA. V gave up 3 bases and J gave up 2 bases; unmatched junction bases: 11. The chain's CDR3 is CASSFEGKAGEQETQYF. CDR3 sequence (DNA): TGTGCCAGCAGCTTTGAGGGTAAAGCGGGGGAACAAGAGACCCAGTACTTC.

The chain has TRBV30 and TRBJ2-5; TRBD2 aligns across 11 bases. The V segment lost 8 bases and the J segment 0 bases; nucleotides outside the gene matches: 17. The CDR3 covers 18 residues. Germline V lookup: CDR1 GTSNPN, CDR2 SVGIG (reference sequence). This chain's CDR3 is CALERLGGTSGYQETQYF. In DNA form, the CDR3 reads TGTGCCCTAGAGAGGCTAGGGGGGACTAGCGGTTACCAAGAGACCCAGTACTTC.